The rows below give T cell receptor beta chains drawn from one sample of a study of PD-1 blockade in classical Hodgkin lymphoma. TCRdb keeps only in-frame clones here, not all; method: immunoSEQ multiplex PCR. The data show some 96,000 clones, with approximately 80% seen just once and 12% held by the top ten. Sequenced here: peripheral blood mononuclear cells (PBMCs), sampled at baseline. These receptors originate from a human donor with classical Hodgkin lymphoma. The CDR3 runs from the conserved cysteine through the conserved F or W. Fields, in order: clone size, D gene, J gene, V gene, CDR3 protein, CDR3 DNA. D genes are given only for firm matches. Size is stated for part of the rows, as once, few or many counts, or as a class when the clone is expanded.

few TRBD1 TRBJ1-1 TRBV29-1 CSVHRGSEAFF TGCAGCGTACACAGGGGCTCTGAAGCTTTCTTT
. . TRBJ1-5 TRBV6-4 CASSDTNQPQHF TGTGCCAGCAGTGACACAAATCAGCCCCAGCATTTT
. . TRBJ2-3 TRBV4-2 CASSLSGYTDTQYF TGTGCCAGCAGCCTAAGCGGGTACACAGATACGCAGTATTTT
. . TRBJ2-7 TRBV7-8 CASSLAREVDEQYF TGTGCCAGCAGCTTAGCTCGCGAGGTAGACGAGCAGTACTTC
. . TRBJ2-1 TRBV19 CASSAYNEQFF TGTGCCAGTAGTGCGTACAATGAGCAGTTCTTC
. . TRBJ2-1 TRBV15 CATDSGFSYNEQFF TGTGCCACAGACTCGGGGTTCTCCTACAATGAGCAGTTCTTC
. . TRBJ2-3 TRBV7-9 CASSLITVGALPDTQYF TGTGCCAGCAGCTTAATAACAGTCGGCGCCCTCCCAGATACGCAGTATTTT
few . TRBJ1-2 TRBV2 CASSWTWDSGNGYTF TGTGCCAGCAGTTGGACTTGGGACTCCGGGAATGGCTACACCTTC
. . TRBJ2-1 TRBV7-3 CASSTGNEQFF TGTGCCAGCAGCACAGGGAATGAGCAGTTCTTC
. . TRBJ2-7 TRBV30 CAWSVGGYEQYF TGTGCCTGGAGTGTAGGAGGGTACGAGCAGTACTTC